This TCR beta chain was identified in a study of blood T cells in healthy people across ages. The CDR3 runs 14 residues. The trim removed 5 bases at V and 8 bases at J, leaving 11 bases unmatched. Together with a sample-barcoded 5' primer, a J-beta primer mix was included in a second PCR lasting about 6 to 12 cycles. TCRdb re-derived calls from the 5' RACE reads in MiXCR, one entry per CDR3 protein. Among over 1,500,000 distinct CDR3 sequences listed, about 50% were seen once. This clonotype turned up a few times. The chain joins TRBV12-3 or TRBV12-4 to TRBJ2-7; 8 bases match TRBD1. Sequencing was carried out using blood. The TCR comes from a woman aged 35 to 49 in good health. CDR3: CASSQTGEGGKQYF. CDR3 DNA: TGTGCCAGCAGTCAGACAGGGGAAGGTGGAAAGCAGTACTTC.